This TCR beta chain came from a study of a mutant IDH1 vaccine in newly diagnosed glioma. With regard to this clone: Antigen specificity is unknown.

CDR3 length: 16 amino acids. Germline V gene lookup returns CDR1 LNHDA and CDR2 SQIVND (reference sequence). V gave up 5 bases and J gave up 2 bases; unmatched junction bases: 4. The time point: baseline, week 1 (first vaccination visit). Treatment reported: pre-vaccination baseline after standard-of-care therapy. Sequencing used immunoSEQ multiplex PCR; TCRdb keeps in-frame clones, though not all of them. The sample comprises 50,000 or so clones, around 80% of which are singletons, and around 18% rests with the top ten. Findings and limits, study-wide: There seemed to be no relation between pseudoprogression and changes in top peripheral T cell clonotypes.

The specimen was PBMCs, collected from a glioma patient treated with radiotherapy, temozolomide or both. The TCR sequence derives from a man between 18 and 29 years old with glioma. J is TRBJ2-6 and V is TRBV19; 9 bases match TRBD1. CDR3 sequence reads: CASSPGQGAGANVLTF. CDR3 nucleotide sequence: TGTGCCAGTAGTCCGGGACAGGGAGCTGGGGCCAACGTCCTGACTTTC.